This TCR beta chain stems from a study of monozygotic twins with inflammatory bowel disease. The germline CDR1 and CDR2 sequences are ENHRY and SYGVKD. The length of the CDR3 is 15 residues. Used for each TCR library was around 3.5 ug of total RNA. TCRdb reprocessed the 5' RACE reads, with one entry per CDR3 protein and no DNA. This table holds about 450,000 distinct CDR3 sequences. The clonotype comes from a human donor with ulcerative colitis or Crohn's disease, or a healthy co-twin of an affected twin (not recorded which). J is TRBJ2-5 and V is TRBV10-3; with no DNA, the TCRdb D assignment of TRBD1 cannot be verified. The sample was blood. CDR3 in amino acids: CAISWDRAFQETQYF.